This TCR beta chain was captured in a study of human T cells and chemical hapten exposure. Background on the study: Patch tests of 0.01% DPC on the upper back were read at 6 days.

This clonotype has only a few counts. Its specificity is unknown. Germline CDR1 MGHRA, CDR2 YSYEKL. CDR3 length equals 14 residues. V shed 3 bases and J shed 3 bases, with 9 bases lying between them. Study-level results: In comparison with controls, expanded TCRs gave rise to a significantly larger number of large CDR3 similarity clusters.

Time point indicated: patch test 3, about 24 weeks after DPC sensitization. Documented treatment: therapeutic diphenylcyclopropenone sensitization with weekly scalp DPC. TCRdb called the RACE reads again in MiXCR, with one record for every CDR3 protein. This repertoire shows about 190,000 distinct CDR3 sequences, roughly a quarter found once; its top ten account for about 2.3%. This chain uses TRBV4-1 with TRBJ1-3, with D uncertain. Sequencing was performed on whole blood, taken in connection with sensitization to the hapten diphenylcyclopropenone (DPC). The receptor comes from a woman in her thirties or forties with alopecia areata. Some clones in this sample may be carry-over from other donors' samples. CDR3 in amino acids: CASSQGDGGNTIYF. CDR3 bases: TGCGCCAGCAGCCAGGGTGATGGTGGAAACACCATATATTTT.